This T cell receptor (beta chain) was profiled in a study of neurological immune-mediated disorders. Findings and limits, study-wide: HTLV-1-associated myelopathy displayed the greatest TCR clonal expansion, and multiple sclerosis exhibited the smallest, lower than that of healthy controls.

Time point specified: technical triplicate 3. Ten or more counts support this clonotype. Its specificity is not known. CDR1 and CDR2 from the germline V gene are SGHVS and FQNEAQ. V shed 2 bases, J shed 1 base, and the junction held 7 bases outside the gene matches. The CDR3 has 16 residues. 5'RACE with 10-nucleotide random UMIs produced the cDNA. TCRdb passed the 5' RACE reads through MiXCR, listing each CDR3 protein once. Here the sample spans nearly 45,000 distinct CDR3 sequences, about a fifth being singletons. The sequenced material came from PBMCs. The chain combines TRBV7-8 with TRBJ2-5, with TRBD1 identical over 7 bases. The receptor was derived from a man in his 60s with HTLV-1-associated myelopathy (HAM/TSP). CDR3 loop: CASSLSVGGPQETQYF. The CDR3 region has the DNA TGTGCCAGCAGCTTAAGCGTAGGGGGCCCCCAAGAGACCCAGTACTTC.